These 21 T cell receptor beta chains came from one sample sequenced in a study of monozygotic twins with inflammatory bowel disease. TCRdb derives one entry per CDR3 protein from the 5' RACE reads, leaving out DNA. The specimen's table records approximately 400,000 distinct CDR3 sequences. The sample comprised blood. Receptors originate from a human donor with ulcerative colitis or Crohn's disease, or a healthy co-twin of an affected twin (not recorded which).

Here the CDR3 reads CASSQAGMNTEAFF. The J gene is TRBJ1-1, the V gene TRBV3-1. Germline CDR1 reads LGHDT; CDR2 reads YNNKEL (reference sequence). The CDR3 is 14 residues long.

The chain carries TRBV15 and TRBJ1-1; TCRdb's D call of TRBD1 is untestable without DNA. Germline-derived CDR1 and CDR2 are LNHNV and YYDKDF (reference sequence). CDR3 size: 14 residues. CDR3 amino acids: CATSRKQGDTEAFF. The full variable domain, completed using reference TRBV15 and TRBJ1-1, is DAMVIQNPRYQVTQFGKPVTLSCSQTLNHNVMYWYQQKSSQAPKLLFHYYDKDFNNEADTPDNFQSRRPNTSFCFLDIRSPGLGDTAMYLCATSRKQGDTEAFFGQGTRLTVV.

The chain carries TRBV5-1 and TRBJ2-5. CDR1 and CDR2 from the germline V gene are SGHRS and YFSETQ. The CDR3 extends over 16 amino acids. This chain's CDR3 is CASSLTVRGSGETQYF.

The chain links TRBV20-1 to TRBJ2-3; TCRdb proposes TRBD2, but this gene call is untestable without DNA. This CDR3 spans 15 amino acids. CDR1 is DFQATT and CDR2 is SNEGSKA in the germline V gene (reference sequence). CDR3 amino acids: CSARPSAPSRGTQYF.

The chain recombines TRBV20-1 with TRBJ2-5; checking the TCRdb D call of TRBD2 is not possible without DNA. Germline V lookup: CDR1 DFQATT, CDR2 SNEGSKA (reference sequence). This CDR3 comprises 14 residues. The chain's CDR3 is CSAPLAGGQETQYF.

The chain employs TRBV7-2 and TRBJ1-6; the D call from TCRdb, TRBD1, cannot be confirmed without DNA. There are 16 residues in the CDR3. In germline, CDR1 is SGHTA, CDR2 FQGNSA. CDR3 in amino acids: CASSLSLWGPNSPLHF.

Here the CDR3 reads CASSLWAGANTIYF. V and J are TRBV12-3 or TRBV12-4 and TRBJ1-3; TCRdb designates TRBD1, a call that cannot be tested without DNA. This CDR3 region has 14 residues.

This chain joins TRBV29-1 and TRBJ1-4. Per the germline V gene, CDR1 is SQVTM and CDR2 is ANQGSEA. CDR3 length equals 13 residues. The CDR3 sequence is CSVETGGNEKLFF.

The rearrangement uses TRBV20-1 and TRBJ2-1; the D call from TCRdb, TRBD2, cannot be confirmed without DNA. The germline V gene encodes CDR1 DFQATT and CDR2 SNEGSKA (reference sequence). This CDR3 is built from 18 residues. CDR3 amino acids: CSARDHASGGSSYNEQFF.

The CDR3 sequence is CASSLLGAYEQYF. The J gene is TRBJ2-7, the V gene TRBV7-8. The CDR3 extends over 13 amino acids. Germline-derived CDR1 and CDR2 are SGHVS and FQNEAQ.

V and J are TRBV6-4 and TRBJ2-2; TCRdb proposes TRBD1, but this gene call is untestable without DNA. There are 13 residues in the CDR3. Germline V gene sequence: CDR1 MRHNA, CDR2 SNTAGT. The CDR3 region is CASKGQGTGELFF.

This sequence joins TRBV7-2 and TRBJ2-3. The CDR3 is made up of 13 amino acids. Germline lookup yields CDR1 SGHTA and CDR2 FQGNSA. The CDR3: CASSFFFTDTQYF. The variable domain in full, with the rest retrieved from reference TRBV7-2 and TRBJ2-3, is GAGVSQSPSNKVTEKGKDVELRCDPISGHTALYWYRQSLGQGLEFLIYFQGNSAPDKSGLPSDRFSAERTGGSVSTLTIQRTQQEDSAVYLCASSFFFTDTQYFGPGTRLTVL.

The chain is built from TRBV20-1 and TRBJ2-3; without DNA, the TCRdb call of TRBD1 cannot be checked. The CDR3 covers 16 residues. Germline values: CDR1 DFQATT, CDR2 SNEGSKA (reference sequence). CDR3 sequence: CSASSKGGVRADTQYF.

This chain uses TRBV20-1 with TRBJ2-3; TCRdb outputs TRBD1, but without DNA this stays unchecked. CDR1 and CDR2 from the germline V gene are DFQATT and SNEGSKA (reference sequence). CDR3 length: 13 residues. CDR3 protein: CSSRGGPKDTQYF.

V and J are TRBV6-2 or TRBV6-3 and TRBJ2-3; the TRBD2 assignment by TCRdb is unverifiable without DNA. The CDR3 covers 16 residues. From germline, CDR1 is MNHEY and CDR2 SVGEGT. CDR3 protein: CASSYSVGEDFDTQYF.

The rearrangement links TRBV24-1 to TRBJ2-3; the TCRdb call, TRBD1, lacks DNA for checking. Per germline, CDR1 KGHDR and CDR2 SFDVKD. The CDR3 length is 15 residues. CDR3 sequence: CATSETGASKDTQYF.

The rearrangement joins TRBV6-2 or TRBV6-3 to TRBJ2-3; TCRdb calls TRBD2, which cannot be checked without DNA. The CDR3 extends over 15 amino acids. CDR1 and CDR2 from the germline V gene are MNHEY and SVGEGT. The CDR3 is CASSYGGRATDTQYF.

This chain links TRBV12-3 or TRBV12-4 with TRBJ2-7; TCRdb returns TRBD2, unconfirmable since there is no DNA. This CDR3 comprises 18 residues. The CDR3 region is CASSLQALLAGVGEEQYF.

The CDR3 sequence: CASSQGGGYGYTF. The rearrangement links TRBV3-1 to TRBJ1-2; TCRdb's assignment of TRBD1 cannot be checked, as there is no DNA. This CDR3 contains 13 residues. The germline CDR1 and CDR2 sequences are LGHDT and YNNKEL (reference sequence). The complete variable domain, with remaining parts taken from reference TRBV3-1 and TRBJ1-2, reads DTAVSQTPKYLVTQMGNDKSIKCEQNLGHDTMYWYKQDSKKFLKIMFSYNNKELIINETVPNRFSPKSPDKAHLNLHINSLELGDSAVYFCASSQGGGYGYTFGSGTRLTVV.

This chain joins TRBV5-1 and TRBJ1-1; TCRdb picks TRBD1, but there is no DNA to check that call. The V gene's germline CDR1 is SGHRS and CDR2 YFSETQ. This CDR3 contains 17 residues. The CDR3 loop reads CASSLSVIGGRFTEAFF.

The J gene is TRBJ1-1, the V gene TRBV11-1. CDR1 is SGHAT, CDR2 FQDESV, per germline (reference sequence). This CDR3 is 14 amino acids long. CDR3 protein: CASSLVYTGAEAFF.